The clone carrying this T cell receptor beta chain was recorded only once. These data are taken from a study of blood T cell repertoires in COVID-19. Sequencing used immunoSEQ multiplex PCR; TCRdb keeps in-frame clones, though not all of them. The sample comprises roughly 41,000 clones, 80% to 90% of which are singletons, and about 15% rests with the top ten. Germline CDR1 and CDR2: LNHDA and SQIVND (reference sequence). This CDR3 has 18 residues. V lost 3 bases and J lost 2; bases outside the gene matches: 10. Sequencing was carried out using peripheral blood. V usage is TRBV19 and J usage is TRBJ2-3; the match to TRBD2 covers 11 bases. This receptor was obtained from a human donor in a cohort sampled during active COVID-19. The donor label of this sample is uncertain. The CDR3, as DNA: TGTGCCAGTAGTATCTTCCTACTAGCGGGGGCCTTCACAGATACGCAGTATTTT. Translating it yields CASSIFLLAGAFTDTQYF.